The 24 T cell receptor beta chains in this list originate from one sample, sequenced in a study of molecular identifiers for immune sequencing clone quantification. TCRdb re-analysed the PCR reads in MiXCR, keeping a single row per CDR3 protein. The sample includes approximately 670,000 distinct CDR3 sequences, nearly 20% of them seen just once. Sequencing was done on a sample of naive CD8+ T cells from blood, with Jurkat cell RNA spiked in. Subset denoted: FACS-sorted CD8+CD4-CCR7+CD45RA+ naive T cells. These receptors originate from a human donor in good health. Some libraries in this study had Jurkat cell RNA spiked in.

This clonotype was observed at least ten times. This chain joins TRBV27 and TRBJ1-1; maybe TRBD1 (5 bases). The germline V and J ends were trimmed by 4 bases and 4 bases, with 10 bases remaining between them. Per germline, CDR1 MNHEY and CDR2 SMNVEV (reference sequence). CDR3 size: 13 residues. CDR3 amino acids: CASSWGGSTEAFF. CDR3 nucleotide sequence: TGTGCCAGCAGTTGGGGGGGGTCCACTGAAGCTTTCTTT.

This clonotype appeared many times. Here the CDR3 reads CASSPSLGTDTQYF. The DNA for the CDR3 is TGTGCCAGCAGCCCATCCCTAGGTACAGATACGCAGTATTTT. This chain links TRBV5-4 with TRBJ2-3; D not resolved. The germline V gene has CDR1 SGHNT and CDR2 YYREEE (reference sequence). V lost 4 bases, J lost 3 bases, and 12 bases lay in between. The CDR3 sequence is 14 residues long.

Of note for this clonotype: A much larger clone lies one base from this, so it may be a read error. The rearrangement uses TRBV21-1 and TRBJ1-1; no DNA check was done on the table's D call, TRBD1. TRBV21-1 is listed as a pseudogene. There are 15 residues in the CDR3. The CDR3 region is CASSKPQGARTKAFF. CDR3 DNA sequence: TGTGCCAGCAGCAAACCACAGGGGGCGCGGACTAAAGCTTTCTTT.

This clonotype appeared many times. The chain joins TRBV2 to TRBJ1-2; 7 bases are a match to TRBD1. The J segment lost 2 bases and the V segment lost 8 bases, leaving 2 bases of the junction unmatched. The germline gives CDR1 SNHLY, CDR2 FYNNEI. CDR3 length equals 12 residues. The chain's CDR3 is CASEGQNYGYTF. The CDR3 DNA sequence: TGTGCCAGCGAGGGACAGAACTATGGCTACACCTTC.

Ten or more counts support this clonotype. CDR3 in amino acids: CASSPVVGGMNEQFF. CDR3 DNA sequence: TGTGCCAGCAGCCCGGTCGTGGGGGGCATGAATGAGCAGTTCTTC. The chain combines TRBV7-2 with TRBJ2-1, with D perhaps given as TRBD1 or TRBD2 (6 bases each). The CDR3 contains 15 residues. Trimming stripped 5 bases from V and 7 bases from J, with 18 bases between. Germline V CDR1 and CDR2: SGHTA, FQGNSA.

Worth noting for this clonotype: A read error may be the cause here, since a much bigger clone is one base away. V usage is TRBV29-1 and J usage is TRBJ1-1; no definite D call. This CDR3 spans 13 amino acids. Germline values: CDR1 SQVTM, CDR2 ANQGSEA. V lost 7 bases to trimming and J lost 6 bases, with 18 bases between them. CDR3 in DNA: TGCAGCGGAGCAGTGGGGATCATACCTGAAGCTTTCTTT. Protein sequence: CSGAVGIIPEAFF.

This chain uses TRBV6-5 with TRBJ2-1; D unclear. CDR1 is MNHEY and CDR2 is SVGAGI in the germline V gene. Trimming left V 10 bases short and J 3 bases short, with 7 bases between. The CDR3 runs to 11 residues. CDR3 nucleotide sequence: TGTGCCACGTACAGCTACAATGAGCAGTTCTTC. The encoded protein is CATYSYNEQFF.

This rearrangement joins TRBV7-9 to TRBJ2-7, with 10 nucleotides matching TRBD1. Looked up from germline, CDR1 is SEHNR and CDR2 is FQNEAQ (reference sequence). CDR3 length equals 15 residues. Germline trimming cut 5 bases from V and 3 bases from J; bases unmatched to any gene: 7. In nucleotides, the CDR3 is TGTGCCAGCAGCCCCCCCGGGACAGGGGTCTACGAGCAGTACTTC. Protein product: CASSPPGTGVYEQYF.

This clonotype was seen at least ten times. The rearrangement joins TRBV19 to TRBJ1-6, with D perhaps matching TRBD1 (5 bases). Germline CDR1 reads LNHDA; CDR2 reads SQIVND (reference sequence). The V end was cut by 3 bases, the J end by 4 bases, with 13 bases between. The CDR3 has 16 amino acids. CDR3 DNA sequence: TGTGCCAGTAGTATTGGGGCGCTCATGTATAATTCACCCCTCCACTTT. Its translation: CASSIGALMYNSPLHF.

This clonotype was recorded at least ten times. CDR3 region: CASSVDTGHRSYNEQFF. Written as DNA, the CDR3 is TGTGCCAGCAGCGTGGACACGGGGCATCGTTCCTACAATGAGCAGTTCTTC. The rearrangement joins TRBV7-2 to TRBJ2-1; D may match TRBD1 or TRBD2 (5 bases each). CDR1 and CDR2 from the germline V gene are SGHTA and FQGNSA. The CDR3 runs 17 residues. Trimming removed 5 bases at V and 1 base at J, with 18 bases between.

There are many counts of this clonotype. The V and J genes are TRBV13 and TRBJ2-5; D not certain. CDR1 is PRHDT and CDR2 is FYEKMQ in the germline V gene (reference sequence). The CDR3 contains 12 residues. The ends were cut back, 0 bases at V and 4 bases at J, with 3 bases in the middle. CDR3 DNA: TGTGCCAGCAGCTTAGGAGTAGAGACCCAGTACTTC. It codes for CASSLGVETQYF.

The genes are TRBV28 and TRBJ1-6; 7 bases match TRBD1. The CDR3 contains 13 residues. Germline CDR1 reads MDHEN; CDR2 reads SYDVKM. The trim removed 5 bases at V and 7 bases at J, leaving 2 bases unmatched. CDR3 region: CASSGQANSPLHF. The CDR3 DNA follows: TGTGCCAGCAGTGGACAGGCAAATTCACCCCTCCACTTT.

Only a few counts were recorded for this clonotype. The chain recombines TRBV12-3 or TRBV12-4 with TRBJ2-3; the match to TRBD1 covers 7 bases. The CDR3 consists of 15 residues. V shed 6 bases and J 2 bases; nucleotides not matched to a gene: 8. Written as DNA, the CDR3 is TGTGCCAGCAGCAAACAGGGGAAAGTCACAGATACGCAGTATTTT. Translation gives CASSKQGKVTDTQYF.

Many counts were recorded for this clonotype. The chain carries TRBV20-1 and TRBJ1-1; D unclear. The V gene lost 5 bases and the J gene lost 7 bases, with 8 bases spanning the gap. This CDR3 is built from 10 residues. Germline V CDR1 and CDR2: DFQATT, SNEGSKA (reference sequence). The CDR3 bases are TGCAGTGCTCTTCGCAGTGAAGCTTTCTTT. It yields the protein CSALRSEAFF.

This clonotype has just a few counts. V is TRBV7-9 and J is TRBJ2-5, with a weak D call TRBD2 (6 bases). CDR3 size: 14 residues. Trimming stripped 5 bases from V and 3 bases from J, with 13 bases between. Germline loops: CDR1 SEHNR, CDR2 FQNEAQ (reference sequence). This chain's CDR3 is CASSGGAAEETQYF. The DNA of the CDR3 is TGTGCCAGCAGCGGAGGGGCGGCTGAAGAGACCCAGTACTTC. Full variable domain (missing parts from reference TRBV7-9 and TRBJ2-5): DTGVSQNPRHKITKRGQNVTFRCDPISEHNRLYWYRQTLGQGPEFLTYFQNEAQLEKSRLLSDRFSAERPKGSFSTLEIQRTEQGDSAMYLCASSGGAAEETQYFGPGTRLLVL.

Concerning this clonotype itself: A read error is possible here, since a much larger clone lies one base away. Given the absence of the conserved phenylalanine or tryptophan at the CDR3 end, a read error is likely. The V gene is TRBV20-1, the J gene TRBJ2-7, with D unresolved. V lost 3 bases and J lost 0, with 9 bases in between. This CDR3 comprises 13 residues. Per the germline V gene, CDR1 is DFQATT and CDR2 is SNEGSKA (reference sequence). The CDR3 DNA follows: TGCAGTGCTAGTGCCGTTAGCTCCTACGAGCAGTACTAC. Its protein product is CSASAVSSYEQYY.

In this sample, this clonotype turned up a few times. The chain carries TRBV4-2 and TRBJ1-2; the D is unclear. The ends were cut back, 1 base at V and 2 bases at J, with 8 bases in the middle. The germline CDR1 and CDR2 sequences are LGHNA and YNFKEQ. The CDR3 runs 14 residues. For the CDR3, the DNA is TGTGCCAGCAGCCAAGGTAAACAGAACTATGGCTACACCTTC. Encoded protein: CASSQGKQNYGYTF.

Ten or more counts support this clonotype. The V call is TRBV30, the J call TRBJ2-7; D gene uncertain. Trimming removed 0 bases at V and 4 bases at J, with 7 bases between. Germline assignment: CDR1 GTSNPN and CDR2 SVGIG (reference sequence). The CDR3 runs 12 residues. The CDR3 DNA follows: TGTGCCTGGAGTGTCGGAGCATACGAGCAGTACTTC. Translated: CAWSVGAYEQYF.

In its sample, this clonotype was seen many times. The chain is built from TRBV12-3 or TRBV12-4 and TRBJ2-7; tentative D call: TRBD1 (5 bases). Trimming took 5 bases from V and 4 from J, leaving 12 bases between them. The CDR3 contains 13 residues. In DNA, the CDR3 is TGTGCCAGCAGTCAGACGGACACTTACGAGCAGTACTTC. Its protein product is CASSQTDTYEQYF.

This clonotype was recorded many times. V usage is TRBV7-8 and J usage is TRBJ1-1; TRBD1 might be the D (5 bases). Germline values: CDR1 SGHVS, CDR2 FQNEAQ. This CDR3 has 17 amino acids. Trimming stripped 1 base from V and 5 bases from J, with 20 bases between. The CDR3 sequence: CASSLGWRGKYLTEAFF. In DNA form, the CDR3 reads TGTGCCAGCAGCTTAGGGTGGCGGGGGAAATATCTGACTGAAGCTTTCTTT.

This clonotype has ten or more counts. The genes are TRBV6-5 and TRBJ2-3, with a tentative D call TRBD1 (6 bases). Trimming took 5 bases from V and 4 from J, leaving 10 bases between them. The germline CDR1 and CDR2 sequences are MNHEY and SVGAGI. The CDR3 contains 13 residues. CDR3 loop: CASSLTGPDTQYF. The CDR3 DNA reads TGTGCCAGCAGTCTAACAGGGCCAGATACGCAGTATTTT.

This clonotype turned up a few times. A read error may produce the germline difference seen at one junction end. The CDR3 coding sequence is TGCGCCAGCTGCCAAGAAACAGGCTTGAACACTGAAGCTTTCTTT. Its translation: CASCQETGLNTEAFF. This chain connects TRBV4-1 to TRBJ1-1; a possible D gene is TRBD1 (5 bases). CDR1 MGHRA and CDR2 YSYEKL come from the germline V gene. The CDR3 spans 15 residues.

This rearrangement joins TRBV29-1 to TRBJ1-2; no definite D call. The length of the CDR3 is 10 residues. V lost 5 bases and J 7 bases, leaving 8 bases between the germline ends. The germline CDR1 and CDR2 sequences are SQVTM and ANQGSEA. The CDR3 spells CSVLGFGYTF. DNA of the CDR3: TGCAGCGTTTTGGGGTTTGGCTACACCTTC.

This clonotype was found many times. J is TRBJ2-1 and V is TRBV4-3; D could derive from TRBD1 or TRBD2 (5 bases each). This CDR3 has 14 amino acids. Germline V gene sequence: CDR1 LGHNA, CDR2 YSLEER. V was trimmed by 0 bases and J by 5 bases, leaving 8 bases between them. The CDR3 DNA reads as TGCGCCAGCAGCCAAGATCGGGGCAACAATGAGCAGTTCTTC. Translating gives CASSQDRGNNEQFF.